This TCR beta chain was captured by sequencing in a study of T cell responses to AZD1222 COVID-19 vaccine. Whole-study results and caveats: Among AZD1222 vaccinees, only five or six were seropositive at baseline. Clonal diversity was possibly underestimated, and white British individuals and females predominated among donors. Vaccine-associated CD4 TCRs spanned spike, dominant at 160-218 and 743-854. Of spike-specific TCRs, nearly half reportedly target regions left unmutated in variants.

This clone was seen only once. Its target is unknown. TCRdb's copy holds only in-frame clones and misses some; the assay was immunoSEQ multiplex PCR. Seen here are 85,000 to 120,000 clones, around 90% observed once, and the top ten hold 7% to 9%. In germline, CDR1 is MNHEY, CDR2 SVGAGI. The CDR3 has 14 amino acids. The ends lost 6 bases at V and 7 bases at J; junction bases unmatched: 7. The rearrangement joins TRBV6-5 to TRBJ1-5; 9 bases match TRBD1. The clonotype comes from an adult who received the AZD1222 COVID-19 vaccine. This material consisted of peripheral blood, taken 28 days after the second AZD1222 dose. DNA of the CDR3: TGTGCCAGCAGCCCGGGACAGGGTTTGCAGCCCCAGCATTTT. Protein: CASSPGQGLQPQHF.